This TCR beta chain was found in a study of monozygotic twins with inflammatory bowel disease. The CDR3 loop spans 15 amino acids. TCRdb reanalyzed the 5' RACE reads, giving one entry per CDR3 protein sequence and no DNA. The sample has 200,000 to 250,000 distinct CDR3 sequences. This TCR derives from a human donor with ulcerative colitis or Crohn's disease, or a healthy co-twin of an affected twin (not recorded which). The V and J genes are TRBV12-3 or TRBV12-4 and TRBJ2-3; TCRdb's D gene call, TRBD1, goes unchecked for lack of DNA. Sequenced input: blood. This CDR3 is CASSFARGSTDTQYF.